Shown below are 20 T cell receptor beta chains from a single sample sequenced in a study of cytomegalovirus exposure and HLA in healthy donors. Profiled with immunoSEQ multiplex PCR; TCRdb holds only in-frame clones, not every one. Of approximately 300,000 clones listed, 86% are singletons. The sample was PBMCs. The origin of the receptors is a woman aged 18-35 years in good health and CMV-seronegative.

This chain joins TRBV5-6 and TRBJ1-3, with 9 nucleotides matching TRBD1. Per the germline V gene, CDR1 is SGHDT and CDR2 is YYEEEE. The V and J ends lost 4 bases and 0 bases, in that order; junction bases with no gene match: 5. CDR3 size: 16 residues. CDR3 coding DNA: TGTGCCAGCAGCCACAGGGGGCCTAGCTCTGGAAACACCATATATTTT. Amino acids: CASSHRGPSSGNTIYF.

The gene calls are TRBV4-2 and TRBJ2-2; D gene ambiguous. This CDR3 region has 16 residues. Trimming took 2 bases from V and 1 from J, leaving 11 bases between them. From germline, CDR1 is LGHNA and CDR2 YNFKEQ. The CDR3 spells CASSQSPLGNTGELFF. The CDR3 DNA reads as TGTGCCAGCAGCCAAAGCCCCCTAGGGAACACCGGGGAGCTGTTTTTT.

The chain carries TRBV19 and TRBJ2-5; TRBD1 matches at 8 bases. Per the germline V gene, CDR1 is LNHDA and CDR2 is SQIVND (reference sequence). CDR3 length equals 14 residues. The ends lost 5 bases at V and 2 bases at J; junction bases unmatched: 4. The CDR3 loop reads CASSLDRGQETQYF. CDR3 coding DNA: TGTGCCAGTAGTCTCGACAGGGGACAAGAGACCCAGTACTTC.

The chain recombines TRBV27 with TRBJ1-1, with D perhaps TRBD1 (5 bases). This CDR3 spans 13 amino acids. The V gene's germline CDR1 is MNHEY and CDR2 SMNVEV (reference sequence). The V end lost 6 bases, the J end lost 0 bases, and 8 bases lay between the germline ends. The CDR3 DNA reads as TGTGCCAGCAGGTTACAGGTGAACACTGAAGCTTTCTTT. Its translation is CASRLQVNTEAFF.

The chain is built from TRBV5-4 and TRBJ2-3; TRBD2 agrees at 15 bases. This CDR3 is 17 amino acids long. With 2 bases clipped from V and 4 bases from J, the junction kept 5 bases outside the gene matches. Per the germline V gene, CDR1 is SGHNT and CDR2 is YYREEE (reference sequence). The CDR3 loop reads CASSFGTSGGIPDTQYF. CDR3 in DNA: TGTGCCAGCAGCTTTGGGACTAGCGGGGGGATCCCAGATACGCAGTATTTT.

The CDR3 sequence is CASSFSVSLAKNIQYF. The CDR3 DNA is TGTGCCAGCAGTTTTTCCGTCTCCTTAGCCAAAAACATTCAGTACTTC. V gene TRBV2 combines with J gene TRBJ2-4; D unclear. The CDR3 spans 16 residues. The germline V gene encodes CDR1 SNHLY and CDR2 FYNNEI. V lost 5 bases and J 0 bases, leaving 14 bases between the germline ends.

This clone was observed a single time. The CDR3 nucleotides read TGTGCCAGCAGCACCGGGACAGGGCTATATGGCTACACCTTC. As protein: CASSTGTGLYGYTF. The chain employs TRBV6-5 and TRBJ1-2; 9 bases are shared with TRBD1. Germline lookup yields CDR1 MNHEY and CDR2 SVGAGI. This CDR3 comprises 14 residues. V dropped 6 bases and J dropped 5; count of bases not matched to a gene: 7.

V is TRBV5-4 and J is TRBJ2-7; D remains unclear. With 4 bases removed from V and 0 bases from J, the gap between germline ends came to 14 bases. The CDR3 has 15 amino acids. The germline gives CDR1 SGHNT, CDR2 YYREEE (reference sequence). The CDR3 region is CASSQDVQISYEQYF. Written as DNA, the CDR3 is TGTGCCAGCAGCCAAGATGTACAGATCTCCTACGAGCAGTACTTC.

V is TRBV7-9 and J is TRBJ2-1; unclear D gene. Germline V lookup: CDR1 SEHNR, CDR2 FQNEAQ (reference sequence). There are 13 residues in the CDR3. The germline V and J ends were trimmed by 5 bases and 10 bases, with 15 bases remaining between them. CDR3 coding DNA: TGTGCCAGCAGCCCAATTAAGTCGAGCGAGCAGTTCTTC. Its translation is CASSPIKSSEQFF.

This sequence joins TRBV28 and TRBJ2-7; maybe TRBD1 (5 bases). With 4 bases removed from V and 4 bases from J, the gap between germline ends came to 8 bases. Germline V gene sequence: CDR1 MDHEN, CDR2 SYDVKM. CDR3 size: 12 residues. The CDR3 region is CASSWQGYEQYF. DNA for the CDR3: TGTGCCAGCAGTTGGCAGGGTTACGAGCAGTACTTC.

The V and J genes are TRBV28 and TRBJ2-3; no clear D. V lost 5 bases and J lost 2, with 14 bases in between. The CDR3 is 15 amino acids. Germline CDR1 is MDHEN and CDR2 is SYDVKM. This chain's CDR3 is CASSPPPRNTDTQYF. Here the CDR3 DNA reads TGTGCCAGCAGTCCTCCCCCCAGGAACACAGATACGCAGTATTTT.

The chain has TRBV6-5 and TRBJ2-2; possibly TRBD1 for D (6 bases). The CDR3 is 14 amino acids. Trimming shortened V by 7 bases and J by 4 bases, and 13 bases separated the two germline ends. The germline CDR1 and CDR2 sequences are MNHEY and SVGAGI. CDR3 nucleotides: TGTGCCAGCACAGGACAGAACCCCACCGGGGAGCTGTTTTTT. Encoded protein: CASTGQNPTGELFF.

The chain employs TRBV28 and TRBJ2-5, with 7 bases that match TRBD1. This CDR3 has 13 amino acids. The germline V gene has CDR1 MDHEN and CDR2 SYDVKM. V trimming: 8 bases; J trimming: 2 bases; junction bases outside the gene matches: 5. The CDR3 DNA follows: TGTGCCAGCTGCCGGGACAGTCAAGAGACCCAGTACTTC. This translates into CASCRDSQETQYF.

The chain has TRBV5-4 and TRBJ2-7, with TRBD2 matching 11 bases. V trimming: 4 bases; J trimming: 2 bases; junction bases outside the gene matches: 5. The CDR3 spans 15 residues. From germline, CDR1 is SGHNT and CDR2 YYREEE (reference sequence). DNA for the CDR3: TGTGCCAGCAGCCCCGGACTAGCGGGCACCTACGAGCAGTACTTC. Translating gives CASSPGLAGTYEQYF.

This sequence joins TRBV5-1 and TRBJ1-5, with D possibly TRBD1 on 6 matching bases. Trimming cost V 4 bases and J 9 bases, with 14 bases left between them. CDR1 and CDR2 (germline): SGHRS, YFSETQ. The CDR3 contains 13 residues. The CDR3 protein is CASSRGADMPQHF. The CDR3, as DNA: TGCGCCAGCAGCCGGGGGGCCGACATGCCCCAGCATTTT. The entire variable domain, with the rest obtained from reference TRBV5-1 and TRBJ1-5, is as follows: KAGVTQTPRYLIKTRGQQVTLSCSPISGHRSVSWYQQTPGQGLQFLFEYFSETQRNKGNFPGRFSGRQFSNSRSEMNVSTLELGDSALYLCASSRGADMPQHFGDGTRLSIL.

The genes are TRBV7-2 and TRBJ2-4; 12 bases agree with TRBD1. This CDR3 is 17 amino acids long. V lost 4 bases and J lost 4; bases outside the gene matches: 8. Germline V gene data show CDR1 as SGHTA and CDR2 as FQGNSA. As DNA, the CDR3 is TGTGCCAGCAGCTCATCCGGGACAGGGGGCGTAAAAAACATTCAGTACTTC. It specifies CASSSSGTGGVKNIQYF.

The CDR3 DNA follows: TGTGCCAGCAGCTCCTTGGGGGCCAGAGAGCAGTTCTTC. As protein: CASSSLGAREQFF. The chain is built from TRBV11-3 and TRBJ2-1, with D perhaps TRBD1 (6 bases). Germline lookup yields CDR1 SGHNT and CDR2 YENEEA. V lost 4 bases to trimming and J lost 10 bases, with 14 bases between them. The CDR3 length is 13 residues. Complete variable domain (other parts from reference TRBV11-3 and TRBJ2-1): EAGVVQSPRYKIIEKKQPVAFWCNPISGHNTLYWYLQNLGQGPELLIRYENEEAVDDSQLPKDRFSAERLKGVDSTLKIQPAELGDSAVYLCASSSLGAREQFFGPGTRLTVL.

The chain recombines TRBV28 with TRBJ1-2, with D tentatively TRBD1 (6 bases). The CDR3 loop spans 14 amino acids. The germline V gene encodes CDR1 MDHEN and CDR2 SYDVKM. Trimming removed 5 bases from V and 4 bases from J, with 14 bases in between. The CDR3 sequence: CASSPWTEIYGYTF. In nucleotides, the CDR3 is TGTGCCAGCAGTCCGTGGACAGAAATCTATGGCTACACCTTC.

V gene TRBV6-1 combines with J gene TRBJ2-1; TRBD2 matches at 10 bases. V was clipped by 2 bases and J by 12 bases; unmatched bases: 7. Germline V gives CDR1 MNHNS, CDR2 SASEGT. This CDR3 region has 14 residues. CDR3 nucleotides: TGTGCCAGCAGTGAATCTAGCGGGAGAGGGGGGCAGTTCTTC. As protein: CASSESSGRGGQFF.

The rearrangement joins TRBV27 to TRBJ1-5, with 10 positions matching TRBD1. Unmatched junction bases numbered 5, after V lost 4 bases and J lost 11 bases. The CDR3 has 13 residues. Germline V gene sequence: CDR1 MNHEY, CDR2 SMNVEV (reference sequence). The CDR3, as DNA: TGTGCCAGCAGTTGGGGGACAGGGGACTCCCAGCATTTT. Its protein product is CASSWGTGDSQHF.